This TCR beta chain was sequenced in a study of T cells in tumors after PD-1 blockade. Turning to the study itself: Treatment was either pembrolizumab 200 mg every 3 weeks or cemiplimab 350 mg every 2 weeks. During anti-PD-1 treatment, some patients continued daily vismodegib 150 mg.

Data came from immunoSEQ multiplex PCR; TCRdb stores just in-frame clones and leaves some out. The data contain approximately 19,000 clones, over 70% of them singletons. Study results and limitations: Peripheral recruitment is suggested, as some novel exhausted tumor clones were in pre-treatment blood.

Looked up from germline, CDR1 is SGHTA and CDR2 is FQGNSA. The CDR3 runs 17 residues. V dropped 4 bases and J dropped 4 bases, with 22 bases sitting between them. As for this clone: Its specificity is unknown.

Genomic DNA template from tumor biopsies or peripheral blood, roughly 616 ng to 6,004 ng input. The J gene is TRBJ1-1, the V gene TRBV7-2; a possible D gene is TRBD1 (6 bases). The receptor comes from a human donor with advanced basal cell or squamous cell carcinoma (not recorded which). Sample: PBMCs, taken after anti-PD-1 therapy. The DNA of the CDR3 is TGTGCCAGCAGCTCCCTAGGCTGGGACATAGGAGGCACTGAAGCTTTCTTT. Amino acid sequence: CASSSLGWDIGGTEAFF. Full variable domain (rest looked up from reference TRBV7-2 and TRBJ1-1): GAGVSQSPSNKVTEKGKDVELRCDPISGHTALYWYRQSLGQGLEFLIYFQGNSAPDKSGLPSDRFSAERTGGSVSTLTIQRTQQEDSAVYLCASSSLGWDIGGTEAFFGQGTRLTVV.